The 10 T cell receptor beta chains given below trace back to one sample, sequenced in a study of T cell responses to AZD1222 COVID-19 vaccine. Assay: immunoSEQ multiplex PCR; the TCRdb copy retains only in-frame clones and omits some. The data hold 150,000 to 200,000 clones, with around 92% observed a single time. The input for sequencing was peripheral blood, taken 28 days after the second AZD1222 dose. The receptors shown here come from an adult who received the AZD1222 COVID-19 vaccine.

V gene TRBV27 combines with J gene TRBJ2-3, with D unresolved. V shed 2 bases and J shed 0 bases, with 6 bases lying between them. The CDR3 runs 14 residues. The V gene's germline CDR1 is MNHEY and CDR2 SMNVEV (reference sequence). This chain's CDR3 is CASSLTQSTDTQYF. CDR3 DNA sequence: TGTGCCAGCAGTTTAACACAAAGCACAGATACGCAGTATTTT.

The chain couples TRBV7-2 to TRBJ2-7; tentatively, D is TRBD2 (6 bases). Germline CDR1 is SGHTA and CDR2 is FQGNSA. Trimming pared 5 bases from V and 2 bases from J, leaving 7 bases between. This CDR3 contains 12 residues. In nucleotides, the CDR3 is TGTGCCAGCAGCCCGGGGGCCTACGAGCAGTACTTC. Encoded protein: CASSPGAYEQYF.

The chain has TRBV3-1 (or the pseudogene TRBV3-2) and TRBJ2-1; the D call may be TRBD1 or TRBD2 (5 bases each). Between the trimmed V and J ends, which lost 1 base and 7 bases, there was a span of 14 bases. CDR3 size: 15 residues. Germline CDR1 reads LGHDT; CDR2 reads YNNKEL (reference sequence). As DNA, the CDR3 is TGTGCCAGCAGCCAAGGAATCGGGGCTGCAAATGAGCAGTTCTTC. The encoded protein is CASSQGIGAANEQFF.

This clone was picked up one time. The V and J genes are TRBV10-2 and TRBJ2-5, with D tentatively TRBD2 (6 bases). This CDR3 has 15 amino acids. The V end lost 5 bases, the J end lost 0 bases, and 13 bases lay between the germline ends. In germline, CDR1 is WSHSY, CDR2 SAAADI. In DNA form, the CDR3 reads TGCGCCAGCAGTCCGGGACTGTTGTACCAAGAGACCCAGTACTTC. It yields the protein CASSPGLLYQETQYF.

The chain uses TRBV9 and TRBJ2-2, with D perhaps TRBD2 (6 bases). From germline, CDR1 is SGDLS and CDR2 YYNGEE. This CDR3 comprises 15 residues. Between the trimmed V and J ends, which lost 1 base and 4 bases, there was a span of 11 bases. The CDR3 nucleotides read TGTGCCAGCAGCGTAACGGGAGTAATCACCGGGGAGCTGTTTTTT. Amino acid sequence: CASSVTGVITGELFF.

The rearrangement links TRBV19 to TRBJ1-2; TRBD1 is a possible D gene (6 bases). Between the trimmed V and J ends, which lost 7 bases and 0 bases, there was a span of 12 bases. This CDR3 has 14 residues. Per the germline V gene, CDR1 is LNHDA and CDR2 is SQIVND (reference sequence). The CDR3 nucleotides read TGTGCCAGTACCCGAGGGGGGCCTAACTATGGCTACACCTTC. It codes for CASTRGGPNYGYTF.

The chain is built from TRBV19 and TRBJ2-1; D remains unclear. Germline CDR1 and CDR2: LNHDA and SQIVND (reference sequence). This CDR3 spans 14 amino acids. Trimming stripped 5 bases from V and 5 bases from J, with 13 bases between. The CDR3 sequence: CASSLIHGHNEQFF. In DNA, the CDR3 is TGTGCCAGTAGTCTTATACACGGTCACAATGAGCAGTTCTTC.

This clone was counted a few times. The chain carries TRBV2 and TRBJ1-1; D unresolved. Germline V gene lookup returns CDR1 SNHLY and CDR2 FYNNEI. CDR3 size: 12 residues. V lost 0 bases and J 11 bases, leaving 10 bases between the germline ends. The CDR3 loop is CASSEARSLAFF. Written as DNA, the CDR3 is TGTGCCAGCAGTGAAGCGAGGAGTCTGGCTTTCTTT.

J is TRBJ1-2 and V is TRBV13; D unresolved. The germline gives CDR1 PRHDT, CDR2 FYEKMQ (reference sequence). V was trimmed by 5 bases and J by 5 bases, leaving 15 bases between them. This CDR3 contains 14 residues. CDR3 nucleotides: TGTGCCAGCAGCACCCCCTCCGCGGGTTATGGCTACACCTTC. Translating gives CASSTPSAGYGYTF.

The chain joins TRBV29-1 to TRBJ1-1; D call uncertain. V was trimmed by 4 bases and J by 6 bases, leaving 6 bases between them. The CDR3 sequence is 10 residues long. Germline CDR1 and CDR2: SQVTM and ANQGSEA. The CDR3 sequence: CSVVGAEAFF. In nucleotides, the CDR3 is TGCAGCGTTGTCGGGGCTGAAGCTTTCTTT.